Presented here are 3 T cell receptor beta chains from one specimen sequenced in a study of identical twins listed by TCRdb under 2016. The library was made by 5' RACE. TCRdb shows the sequencer as Illumina HiSeq 2000. The public reads were reanalyzed by TCRdb: fastp trimming at Q25, MiXCR alignment, in-frame beta chains only. CDR3 protein sequences are deduplicated, and each keeps its most common genes and DNA. The sample contains 1.5 million or so distinct CDR3 sequences, under 35% of them found a single time. Of the sample, roughly 0.3% is held by the ten largest clones. The sample was cord blood. Receptors were obtained from a newborn girl in good health.

This clonotype was detected many times. The chain combines TRBV12-3 or TRBV12-4 with TRBJ2-5; D call uncertain. The V gene lost 1 base and the J gene lost 2 bases, with 11 bases spanning the gap. The CDR3 sequence is 15 residues long. The CDR3 loop reads CASSLVKGSQETQYF. CDR3 sequence (DNA): TGTGCCAGCAGTTTAGTGAAGGGTAGTCAAGAGACCCAGTACTTC.

This clonotype was detected a few times. The chain uses TRBV10-3 and TRBJ1-1; tentatively, D is TRBD1 (6 bases). Germline V lookup: CDR1 ENHRY, CDR2 SYGVKD. Deletions cut 5 bases from V and 6 bases from J, with 19 bases between. The CDR3 is 15 residues long. CDR3 in DNA: TGTGCCATCAGTCCTACAGGGAAAGGGGATCCTGAAGCTTTCTTT. This gives the protein CAISPTGKGDPEAFF.

This chain links TRBV7-9 with TRBJ2-2; D call uncertain. Trimming shortened V by 1 base and J by 5 bases, and 14 bases separated the two germline ends. This CDR3 spans 16 amino acids. Looked up from germline, CDR1 is SEHNR and CDR2 is FQNEAQ (reference sequence). CDR3 loop: CASSLGGTARTGELFF. Here the CDR3 DNA reads TGTGCCAGCAGCTTAGGAGGAACAGCTAGAACCGGGGAGCTGTTTTTT.